This record looks at one T cell receptor (beta chain) sequence and its context. Antigen unknown. These data come from a study of T cell repertoires in cytomegalovirus infection. TCRdb reanalysed the reads using MiXCR and keeps one entry per CDR3 protein. The sample lists roughly 160,000 distinct CDR3 sequences, roughly 22% occurring once. V lost 9 bases, J lost 7 bases, and 18 bases lay in between. Germline CDR1 LNHDA, CDR2 SQIVND (reference sequence). This CDR3 has 14 amino acids. J is TRBJ2-2 and V is TRBV19; D is tentatively TRBD1 or TRBD2 (5 bases each). The sequence came from a human donor in good health (CMV status not recorded). Some clones in this sample may be carry-over from other donors' samples. Sequenced material: CD8+ T cells from cultured PBMCs, taken from culture after CMV antigen stimulation. CDR3 nucleotide sequence: TGTGCCAGCGCACAGGACTCTTCAGACGGGGAGCTGTTTTTT. Encoded protein: CASAQDSSDGELFF.